Below are 27 T cell receptor beta chains sequenced from a single sample in a study of blood T cell repertoires in COVID-19. Method: immunoSEQ multiplex PCR; TCRdb's copy keeps in-frame clones and lacks some. The sample has about 480,000 clones, 70% to 90% seen once. The sequenced sample consisted of PBMCs or T cells enriched from blood (not recorded which). Receptor source: a woman in her late teens or twenties with acute COVID-19.

The chain joins TRBV5-6 to TRBJ2-2, with D possibly being TRBD2 (6 bases). The germline V gene has CDR1 SGHDT and CDR2 YYEEEE. This CDR3 region has 18 residues. The V end was cut by 0 bases, the J end by 0 bases, with 15 bases between. The CDR3 DNA is TGTGCCAGCAGCTTGGAGCGCGGGGCGATAACGAACACCGGGGAGCTGTTTTTT. It yields the protein CASSLERGAITNTGELFF.

This chain links TRBV9 with TRBJ2-7; D might be TRBD2 (6 bases). The CDR3 is 14 amino acids. Deletions cut 0 bases from V and 4 bases from J, with 11 bases between. Germline CDR1 and CDR2: SGDLS and YYNGEE. In DNA, the CDR3 is TGTGCCAGCAGCGTAGACAGTGGGGGGTACGAGCAGTACTTC. Protein sequence: CASSVDSGGYEQYF.

The chain has TRBV7-9 and TRBJ2-3, with TRBD2 as a possible D gene (5 bases). The CDR3 has 13 residues. Germline V gives CDR1 SEHNR, CDR2 FQNEAQ (reference sequence). V was cut by 4 bases and J by 12 bases, with 17 bases left in between. This chain's CDR3 is CASSSGLTLLQYF. The CDR3 DNA follows: TGTGCCAGCAGCTCCGGACTGACTCTTCTTCAGTATTTT.

V is TRBV6-5 and J is TRBJ2-1; unclear D gene. Germline-derived CDR1 and CDR2 are MNHEY and SVGAGI. The V gene lost 0 bases and the J gene lost 10 bases, with 16 bases spanning the gap. The CDR3 is 15 residues long. CDR3 nucleotide sequence: TGTGCCAGCAGTTACTCGATCGCGGCCCACACCGAGCAGTTCTTC. Amino acids: CASSYSIAAHTEQFF.

The chain is built from TRBV11-2 and TRBJ2-3; 9 bases line up with TRBD1. This CDR3 is built from 16 residues. The V segment lost 5 bases and the J segment 4 bases; nucleotides outside the gene matches: 10. The germline V gene has CDR1 SGHAT and CDR2 FQNNGV. As DNA, the CDR3 is TGTGCCAGCAGCCCGAGACAGGGGACAGGGTCAGATACGCAGTATTTT. Protein: CASSPRQGTGSDTQYF.

The chain links TRBV19 to TRBJ2-4; the D gene is possibly TRBD2 (5 bases). Trimming stripped 5 bases from V and 0 bases from J, with 11 bases between. CDR1 and CDR2 from the germline V gene are LNHDA and SQIVND (reference sequence). This CDR3 has 15 amino acids. The CDR3 loop is CASSGLSPAKNIQYF. For the CDR3, the DNA is TGTGCCAGTAGTGGACTCTCTCCAGCCAAAAACATTCAGTACTTC.

The rearrangement uses TRBV5-6 and TRBJ2-7; the match to TRBD1 covers 8 bases. CDR1 and CDR2 from the germline V gene are SGHDT and YYEEEE. The CDR3 has 15 amino acids. Unmatched junction bases numbered 8, after V lost 1 base and J lost 5 bases. CDR3 DNA sequence: TGTGCCAGCAGCTTGACTGCAGGGGGCTGGGACGAGCAGTACTTC. Its translation is CASSLTAGGWDEQYF.

CDR3 protein: CASRYGTGIYPNQPQHF. In DNA, the CDR3 is TGTGCCAGCAGATATGGGACAGGAATTTATCCCAATCAGCCCCAGCATTTT. J is TRBJ1-5 and V is TRBV2, with TRBD1 identical over 8 bases. V trimming: 6 bases; J trimming: 3 bases; junction bases outside the gene matches: 13. In germline, CDR1 is SNHLY, CDR2 FYNNEI. The CDR3 extends over 17 amino acids.

This clone was picked up one time. This rearrangement joins TRBV20-1 to TRBJ1-2, with 7 bases identical to TRBD1. CDR3 length: 11 amino acids. The trim removed 5 bases at V and 7 bases at J, leaving 4 bases unmatched. CDR1 DFQATT and CDR2 SNEGSKA come from the germline V gene (reference sequence). CDR3 DNA: TGCAGTGCTGGACGACAGGGTGGCTACACCTTC. Amino acids: CSAGRQGGYTF.

The rearrangement links TRBV28 to TRBJ1-2; 8 bases agree with TRBD1. This CDR3 has 13 amino acids. V lost 8 bases and J lost 2; bases outside the gene matches: 4. In germline, CDR1 is MDHEN, CDR2 SYDVKM. The CDR3 region is CASQGQVNYGYTF. For the CDR3, the DNA is TGTGCCAGCCAGGGACAGGTCAACTATGGCTACACCTTC.

This clone showed up just a few times. The chain carries TRBV2 and TRBJ1-5, with 9 bases identical to TRBD1. The V gene end was trimmed by 6 bases and the J gene end by 8 bases; junction bases not matched to a gene: 5. The CDR3 is 13 residues long. Germline assignment: CDR1 SNHLY and CDR2 FYNNEI. The CDR3 DNA follows: TGTGCCAGCAGGGGGACAGGGCTGGAGCCCCAGCATTTT. This translates into CASRGTGLEPQHF.

A word on this clone: The sample carries other DNA sequences with the same CDR3. This rearrangement joins TRBV18 to TRBJ2-7; possible D gene TRBD1, 6 bases. This CDR3 is built from 13 residues. CDR1 is KGHSH, CDR2 LQKENI, per germline. V lost 3 bases and J 1 base, leaving 7 bases between the germline ends. CDR3 bases: TGTGCCAGCTCACCTGGACAGTCCTACGAGCAGTACTTC. Amino acids: CASSPGQSYEQYF.

This clone was seen a few times. The chain joins TRBV19 to TRBJ2-2; 10 positions match TRBD2. The V segment lost 6 bases and the J segment 6 bases; nucleotides outside the gene matches: 7. The CDR3 consists of 15 residues. The V gene's germline CDR1 is LNHDA and CDR2 SQIVND (reference sequence). CDR3 DNA: TGTGCCAGTAGGGGAACTAGCGGGGACGCCGGGGAGCTGTTTTTT. Amino acid sequence: CASRGTSGDAGELFF.

In nucleotides, the CDR3 is TGTGCCAGCAGCCCCGGGACAGGTCACCATCAGCCCCAGCATTTT. It encodes CASSPGTGHHQPQHF. This rearrangement joins TRBV7-2 to TRBJ1-5, with 8 positions matching TRBD1. The germline gives CDR1 SGHTA, CDR2 FQGNSA. CDR3 length: 15 residues. The V gene end was trimmed by 5 bases and the J gene end by 5 bases; junction bases not matched to a gene: 8. The full variable domain, completed using reference TRBV7-2 and TRBJ1-5, is GAGVSQSPSNKVTEKGKDVELRCDPISGHTALYWYRQSLGQGLEFLIYFQGNSAPDKSGLPSDRFSAERTGGSVSTLTIQRTQQEDSAVYLCASSPGTGHHQPQHFGDGTRLSIL.

The rearrangement links TRBV7-9 to TRBJ2-7; TRBD1 aligns across 7 bases. This CDR3 is built from 14 residues. The J segment lost 6 bases and the V segment lost 4 bases, leaving 9 bases of the junction unmatched. Looked up from germline, CDR1 is SEHNR and CDR2 is FQNEAQ (reference sequence). This CDR3 is CASSSYRGVFEQYF. The DNA for the CDR3 is TGTGCCAGCAGCTCTTACAGGGGAGTCTTCGAGCAGTACTTC. Full variable domain (rest looked up from reference TRBV7-9 and TRBJ2-7): DTGVSQNPRHKITKRGQNVTFRCDPISEHNRLYWYRQTLGQGPEFLTYFQNEAQLEKSRLLSDRFSAERPKGSFSTLEIQRTEQGDSAMYLCASSSYRGVFEQYFGPGTRLTVT.

This chain connects TRBV7-2 to TRBJ1-6; possible D gene TRBD1, 6 bases. The germline V and J ends were trimmed by 5 bases and 5 bases, with 13 bases remaining between them. The germline V gene encodes CDR1 SGHTA and CDR2 FQGNSA. There are 15 residues in the CDR3. In nucleotides, the CDR3 is TGTGCCAGCAGCCCTCACAGGGTTAATAATTCACCCCTCCACTTT. It specifies CASSPHRVNNSPLHF.

The chain employs TRBV7-8 and TRBJ2-7; 8 bases line up with TRBD1. The CDR3 is 13 amino acids. Unmatched junction bases numbered 5, after V lost 7 bases and J lost 3 bases. Germline V CDR1 and CDR2: SGHVS, FQNEAQ. In nucleotides, the CDR3 is TGTGCCAGCAACCCAGGGGGCCTCTACGAGCAGTACTTC. This sequence encodes CASNPGGLYEQYF.

This clone was observed a single time. The rearrangement joins TRBV5-4 to TRBJ1-3; no firm D call. CDR1 and CDR2 (germline): SGHNT, YYREEE (reference sequence). The CDR3 extends over 13 amino acids. V was cut by 5 bases and J by 1 base, with 7 bases left in between. The CDR3 reads CASSSPSGNTIYF. CDR3 nucleotides: TGTGCCAGCAGTAGCCCTTCTGGAAACACCATATATTTT.

The V call is TRBV5-5, the J call TRBJ1-1; no reliable D call. V was pared by 0 bases and J by 2 bases, with 11 bases between. CDR3 length: 15 amino acids. CDR1 is SGHKS and CDR2 is YYEKEE in the germline V gene (reference sequence). This CDR3 reads CASSLAETQNTEAFF. As DNA, the CDR3 is TGTGCCAGCAGCTTGGCCGAAACACAAAACACTGAAGCTTTCTTT.

The chain is built from TRBV16 and TRBJ1-1; no reliable D call. V lost 0 bases and J lost 8, with 10 bases in between. Germline V gene lookup returns CDR1 KGHSY and CDR2 FQNENV. The CDR3 spans 13 residues. CDR3 in DNA: TGTGCCAGCAGCCAATCGCGGGGTTCCGAAGCTTTCTTT. Translating gives CASSQSRGSEAFF.

The chain uses TRBV28 and TRBJ1-5; 7 bases agree with TRBD1. This CDR3 contains 20 residues. Germline assignment: CDR1 MDHEN and CDR2 SYDVKM. With 5 bases clipped from V and 0 bases from J, the junction kept 19 bases outside the gene matches. CDR3 loop: CASSHDTYNYRGNSNQPQHF. In DNA form, the CDR3 reads TGTGCCAGCAGTCATGATACCTACAATTACAGGGGCAATAGCAATCAGCCCCAGCATTTT.

The chain is built from TRBV28 and TRBJ1-2, with 9 bases matching TRBD1. The ends lost 7 bases at V and 5 bases at J; junction bases unmatched: 8. Looked up from germline, CDR1 is MDHEN and CDR2 is SYDVKM. This CDR3 has 14 residues. The CDR3 nucleotides are TGTGCCAGCAACAGAGGACAGGGGTCGTATGGCTACACCTTC. It codes for CASNRGQGSYGYTF.

The chain combines TRBV19 with TRBJ2-1; perhaps TRBD1 as D (6 bases). CDR1 LNHDA and CDR2 SQIVND come from the germline V gene (reference sequence). This CDR3 region has 15 residues. V was shortened by 7 bases and J by 9 bases, with 22 bases between the two germline ends. The CDR3 DNA reads TGTGCCAGTACCACGGGTGGGGGCAGATTTATTGAGCAGTTCTTC. It is translated as CASTTGGGRFIEQFF. The entire variable domain, with the rest obtained from reference TRBV19 and TRBJ2-1, is as follows: DGGITQSPKYLFRKEGQNVTLSCEQNLNHDAMYWYRQDPGQGLRLIYYSQIVNDFQKGDIAEGYSVSREKKESFPLTVTSAQKNPTAFYLCASTTGGGRFIEQFFGPGTRLTVL.

The chain recombines TRBV7-2 with TRBJ2-5, with D possibly being TRBD1 (5 bases). CDR1 SGHTA and CDR2 FQGNSA come from the germline V gene. V was clipped by 1 base and J by 5 bases, with 11 bases between them. The CDR3 is made up of 14 amino acids. The CDR3 nucleotides are TGTGCCAGCAGCTTAGTTTCTGCAGGGGAGACCCAGTACTTC. Protein product: CASSLVSAGETQYF.

This rearrangement joins TRBV7-2 to TRBJ2-1; TRBD2 matches 10 bases. After removal of 3 bases from V and 6 bases from J, the junction contained 8 bases not matched to a gene. The CDR3 is made up of 16 amino acids. CDR1 is SGHTA and CDR2 is FQGNSA in the germline V gene. The CDR3 region has the DNA TGTGCCAGCAGCTTGGGTAGCGGGAGGCCGGGCAATGAGCAGTTCTTC. Protein product: CASSLGSGRPGNEQFF.

The V gene is TRBV7-2, the J gene TRBJ2-2; no definite D call. The germline V and J ends were trimmed by 2 bases and 1 base, with 8 bases remaining between them. CDR3 length equals 15 residues. The germline CDR1 and CDR2 sequences are SGHTA and FQGNSA. CDR3 residues: CASSLSGGNTGELFF. The CDR3 nucleotides are TGTGCCAGCAGCTTATCTGGCGGGAACACCGGGGAGCTGTTTTTT.

The genes are TRBV11-1 and TRBJ1-2; the D gene is possibly TRBD1 (5 bases). The CDR3 sequence is 16 residues long. The V end lost 6 bases, the J end lost 1 base, and 18 bases lay between the germline ends. Germline CDR1 and CDR2: SGHAT and FQDESV (reference sequence). The CDR3 region is CASRPREGELNYGYTF. CDR3 DNA sequence: TGTGCCAGCAGGCCGCGTGAAGGGGAACTTAACTATGGCTACACCTTC.